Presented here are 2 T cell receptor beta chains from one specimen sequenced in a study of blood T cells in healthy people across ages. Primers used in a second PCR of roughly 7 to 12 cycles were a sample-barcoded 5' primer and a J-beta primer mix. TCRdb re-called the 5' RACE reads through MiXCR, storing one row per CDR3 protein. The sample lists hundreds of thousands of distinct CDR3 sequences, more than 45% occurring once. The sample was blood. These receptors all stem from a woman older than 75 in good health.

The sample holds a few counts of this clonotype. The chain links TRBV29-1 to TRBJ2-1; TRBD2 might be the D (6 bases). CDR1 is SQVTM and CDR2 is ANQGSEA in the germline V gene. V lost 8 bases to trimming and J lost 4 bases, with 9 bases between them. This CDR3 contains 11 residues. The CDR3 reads CSRGWYNEQFF. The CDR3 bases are TGCAGCCGGGGGTGGTACAATGAGCAGTTCTTC.

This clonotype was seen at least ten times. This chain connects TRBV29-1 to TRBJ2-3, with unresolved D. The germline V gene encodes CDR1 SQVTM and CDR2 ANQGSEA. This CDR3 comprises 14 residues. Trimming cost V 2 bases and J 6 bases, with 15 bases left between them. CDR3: CSVEPTVRADTQYF. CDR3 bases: TGCAGCGTTGAACCGACTGTACGGGCTGATACGCAGTATTTT.